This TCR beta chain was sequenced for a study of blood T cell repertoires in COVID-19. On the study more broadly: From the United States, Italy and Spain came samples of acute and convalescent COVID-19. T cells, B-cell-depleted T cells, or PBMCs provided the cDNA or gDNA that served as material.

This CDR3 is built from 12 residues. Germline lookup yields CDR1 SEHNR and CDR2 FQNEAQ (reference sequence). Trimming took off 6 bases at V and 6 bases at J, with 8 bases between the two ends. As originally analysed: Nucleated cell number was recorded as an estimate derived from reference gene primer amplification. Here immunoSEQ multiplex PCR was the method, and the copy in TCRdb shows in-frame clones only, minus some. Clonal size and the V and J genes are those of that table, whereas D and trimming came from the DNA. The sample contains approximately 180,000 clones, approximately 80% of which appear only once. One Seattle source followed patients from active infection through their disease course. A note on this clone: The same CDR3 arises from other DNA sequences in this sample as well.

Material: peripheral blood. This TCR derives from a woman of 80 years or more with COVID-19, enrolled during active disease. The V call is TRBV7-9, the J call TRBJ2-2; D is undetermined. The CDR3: CASSLLSGELFF. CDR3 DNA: TGTGCCAGCAGTCTTCTATCCGGGGAGCTGTTTTTT.